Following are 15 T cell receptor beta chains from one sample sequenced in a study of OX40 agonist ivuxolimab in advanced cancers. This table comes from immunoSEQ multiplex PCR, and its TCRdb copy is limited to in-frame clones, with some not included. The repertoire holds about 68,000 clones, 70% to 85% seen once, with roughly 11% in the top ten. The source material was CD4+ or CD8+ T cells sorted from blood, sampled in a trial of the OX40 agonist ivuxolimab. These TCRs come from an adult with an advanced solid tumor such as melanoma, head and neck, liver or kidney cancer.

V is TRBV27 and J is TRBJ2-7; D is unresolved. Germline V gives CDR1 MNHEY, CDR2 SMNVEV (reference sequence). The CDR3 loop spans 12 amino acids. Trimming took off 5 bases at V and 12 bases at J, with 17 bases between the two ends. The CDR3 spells CASSLETQDGYF. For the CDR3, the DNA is TGTGCCAGCAGTCTCGAAACTCAAGACGGGTACTTC.

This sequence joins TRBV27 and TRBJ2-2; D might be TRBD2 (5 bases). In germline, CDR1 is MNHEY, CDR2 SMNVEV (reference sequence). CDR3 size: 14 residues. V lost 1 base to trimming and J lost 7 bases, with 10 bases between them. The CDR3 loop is CASSLYGEGGELFF. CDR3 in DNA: TGTGCCAGCAGTTTATACGGCGAGGGCGGGGAGCTGTTTTTT.

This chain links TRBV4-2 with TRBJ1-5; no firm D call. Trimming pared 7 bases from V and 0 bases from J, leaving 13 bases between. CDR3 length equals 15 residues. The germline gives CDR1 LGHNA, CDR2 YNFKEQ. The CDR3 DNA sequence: TGTGCCAGCACGAACGGAATTCTTAGCAATCAGCCCCAGCATTTT. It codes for CASTNGILSNQPQHF.

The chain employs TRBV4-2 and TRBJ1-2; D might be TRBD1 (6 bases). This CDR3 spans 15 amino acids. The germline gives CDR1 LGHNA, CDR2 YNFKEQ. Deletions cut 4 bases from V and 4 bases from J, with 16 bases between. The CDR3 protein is CASSPGPGASYGYTF. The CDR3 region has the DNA TGTGCCAGCAGCCCAGGACCAGGGGCAAGCTATGGCTACACCTTC.

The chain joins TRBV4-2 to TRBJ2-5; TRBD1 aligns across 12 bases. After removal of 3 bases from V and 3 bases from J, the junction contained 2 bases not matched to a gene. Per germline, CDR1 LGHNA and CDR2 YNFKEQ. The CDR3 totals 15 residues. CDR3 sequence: CASSQGTGGKETQYF. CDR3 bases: TGTGCCAGCAGCCAGGGGACAGGGGGCAAAGAGACCCAGTACTTC.

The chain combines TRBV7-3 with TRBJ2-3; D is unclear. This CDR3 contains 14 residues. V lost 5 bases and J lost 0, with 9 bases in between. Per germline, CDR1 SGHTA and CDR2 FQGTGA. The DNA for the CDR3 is TGTGCCAGCAGCCCGACGGAGAGCACAGATACGCAGTATTTT. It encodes CASSPTESTDTQYF.

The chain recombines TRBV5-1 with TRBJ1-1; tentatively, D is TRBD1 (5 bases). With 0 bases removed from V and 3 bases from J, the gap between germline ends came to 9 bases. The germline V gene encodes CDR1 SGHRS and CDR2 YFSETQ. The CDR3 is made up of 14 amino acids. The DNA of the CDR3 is TGCGCCAGCAGCTTGGGGGGGTCGGACACTGAAGCTTTCTTT. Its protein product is CASSLGGSDTEAFF.

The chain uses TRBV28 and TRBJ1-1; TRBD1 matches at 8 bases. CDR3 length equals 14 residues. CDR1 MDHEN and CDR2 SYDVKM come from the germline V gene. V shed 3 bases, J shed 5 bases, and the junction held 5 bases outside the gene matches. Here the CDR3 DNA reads TGTGCCAGCAGTTTGGGGACAGGAACAACTGAAGCTTTCTTT. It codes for CASSLGTGTTEAFF.

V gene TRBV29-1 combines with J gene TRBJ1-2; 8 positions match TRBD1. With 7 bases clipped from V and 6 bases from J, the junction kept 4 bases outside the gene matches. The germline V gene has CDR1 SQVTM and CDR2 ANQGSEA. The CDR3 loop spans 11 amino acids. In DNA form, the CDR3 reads TGCAGCGGAGGGACAGGTGATGGCTACACCTTC. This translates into CSGGTGDGYTF.

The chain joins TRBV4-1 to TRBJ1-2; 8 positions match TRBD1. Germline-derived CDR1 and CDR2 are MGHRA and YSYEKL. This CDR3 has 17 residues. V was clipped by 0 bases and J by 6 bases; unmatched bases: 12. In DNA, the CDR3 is TGCGCCAGCAGCCAAGAACTAAGCCCCCGGACAGGGAATGGCTACACCTTC. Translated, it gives CASSQELSPRTGNGYTF.

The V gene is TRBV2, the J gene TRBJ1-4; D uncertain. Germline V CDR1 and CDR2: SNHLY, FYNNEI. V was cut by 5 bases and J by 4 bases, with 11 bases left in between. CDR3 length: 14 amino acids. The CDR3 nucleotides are TGTGCCAGCAGTCTAGGTCCTCTTAATGAAAAACTGTTTTTT. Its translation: CASSLGPLNEKLFF.

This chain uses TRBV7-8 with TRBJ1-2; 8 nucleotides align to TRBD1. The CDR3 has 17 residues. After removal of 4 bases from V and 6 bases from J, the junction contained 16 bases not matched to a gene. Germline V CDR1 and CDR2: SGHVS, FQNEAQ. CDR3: CASSSHQDRAGSHGYTF. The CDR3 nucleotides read TGTGCCAGCAGCTCCCATCAGGACAGGGCAGGATCGCATGGCTACACCTTC.

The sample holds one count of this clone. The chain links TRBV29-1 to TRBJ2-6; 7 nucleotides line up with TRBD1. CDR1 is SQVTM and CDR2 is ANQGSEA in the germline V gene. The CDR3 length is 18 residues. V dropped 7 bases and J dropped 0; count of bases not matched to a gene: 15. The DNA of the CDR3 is TGCAGCGCTCCATGGGACAGCGACTCCAGCTCTGGGGCCAACGTCCTGACTTTC. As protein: CSAPWDSDSSSGANVLTF.

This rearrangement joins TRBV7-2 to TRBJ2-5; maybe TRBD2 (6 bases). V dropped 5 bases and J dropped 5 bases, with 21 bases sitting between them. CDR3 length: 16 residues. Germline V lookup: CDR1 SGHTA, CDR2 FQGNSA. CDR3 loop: CASSQSSARGRETQYF. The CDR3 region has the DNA TGTGCCAGCAGCCAAAGCTCCGCCCGGGGGAGGGAGACCCAGTACTTC.

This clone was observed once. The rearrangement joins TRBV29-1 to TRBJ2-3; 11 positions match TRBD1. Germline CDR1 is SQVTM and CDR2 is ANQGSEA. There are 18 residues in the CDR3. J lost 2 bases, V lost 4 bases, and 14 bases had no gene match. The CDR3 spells CSVVEGFGTGGFTDTQYF. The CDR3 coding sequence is TGCAGCGTTGTTGAAGGCTTCGGGACAGGGGGTTTCACAGATACGCAGTATTTT.